One sample yielded the 27 T cell receptor beta chains listed below, sequenced in a study of blood T cell repertoires in COVID-19. Profiling relied on immunoSEQ multiplex PCR, and the TCRdb table lists in-frame clones only, not all of them. Of some 140,000 clones listed, almost 80% are singletons. The sample was peripheral blood. These receptors all stem from a man in his 60s who had recovered from COVID-19.

This chain connects TRBV30 to TRBJ2-3; possibly TRBD2 for D (5 bases). CDR3 length equals 17 residues. The V end lost 5 bases, the J end lost 4 bases, and 25 bases lay between the germline ends. Per germline, CDR1 GTSNPN and CDR2 SVGIG (reference sequence). As DNA, the CDR3 is TGTGCCTGGGGCGGCTCTAGAGAGGGAAATAAGGCAGATACGCAGTATTTT. Amino acids: CAWGGSREGNKADTQYF.

There are a few counts of this clone. This chain uses TRBV28 with TRBJ1-3; TRBD1 matches 9 bases. The V and J ends lost 5 bases and 7 bases, in that order; junction bases with no gene match: 3. The CDR3 consists of 13 residues. The V gene's germline CDR1 is MDHEN and CDR2 SYDVKM. The DNA of the CDR3 is TGTGCCAGCAGTCTCGGACAGGGGAACACCATATATTTT. It encodes CASSLGQGNTIYF.

This sequence joins TRBV4-3 and TRBJ2-3; 9 bases fit TRBD2. V shed 1 base, J shed 7 bases, and the junction held 6 bases outside the gene matches. The CDR3 length is 15 residues. Germline-derived CDR1 and CDR2 are LGHNA and YSLEER. CDR3 nucleotide sequence: TGCGCCAGCAGCCAAGGCGGGGGGGACATATATACGCAGTATTTT. It specifies CASSQGGGDIYTQYF.

This chain links TRBV7-2 with TRBJ1-6; D unclear. V lost 1 base and J 6 bases, leaving 7 bases between the germline ends. CDR3 size: 14 residues. CDR1 is SGHTA and CDR2 is FQGNSA in the germline V gene. Here the CDR3 DNA reads TGTGCCAGCAGCTTAGAACAGCTTAATTCACCCCTCCACTTT. Translation: CASSLEQLNSPLHF.

V and J are TRBV27 and TRBJ1-1, with D maybe TRBD1 (5 bases). From germline, CDR1 is MNHEY and CDR2 SMNVEV (reference sequence). V was cut by 0 bases and J by 4 bases, with 12 bases left in between. The CDR3 totals 15 residues. CDR3 loop: CASSLSGGLITEAFF. The CDR3 DNA reads TGTGCCAGCAGTTTATCGGGGGGTCTCATCACTGAAGCTTTCTTT.

CDR3 in amino acids: CASSSKSGVSYNEQFF. The CDR3 DNA is TGTGCCAGCAGCTCCAAATCGGGGGTTTCCTACAATGAGCAGTTCTTC. J is TRBJ2-1 and V is TRBV13; D is perhaps TRBD2 (6 bases). Trimming shortened V by 4 bases and J by 1 base, and 14 bases separated the two germline ends. CDR3 size: 16 residues. Germline V gene lookup returns CDR1 PRHDT and CDR2 FYEKMQ (reference sequence).

This rearrangement joins TRBV10-3 to TRBJ2-5, with D perhaps TRBD2 (5 bases). CDR1 and CDR2 (germline): ENHRY, SYGVKD. V was clipped by 0 bases and J by 2 bases, with 7 bases between them. CDR3 size: 14 residues. The CDR3 DNA is TGTGCCATCAGTGAGTCTCAGCGGCAAGAGACCCAGTACTTC. The encoded protein is CAISESQRQETQYF.

This clone came up a few times. Other DNA sequences within the sample encode an identical CDR3. V gene TRBV19 combines with J gene TRBJ1-1; D call uncertain. The CDR3 is 13 amino acids. V lost 5 bases to trimming and J lost 4 bases, with 11 bases between them. The germline gives CDR1 LNHDA, CDR2 SQIVND (reference sequence). The DNA for the CDR3 is TGTGCCAGTAGTGAGGGCCGGGGCACTGAAGCTTTCTTT. Its translation: CASSEGRGTEAFF.

V gene TRBV4-3 combines with J gene TRBJ2-7; 7 bases match TRBD1. The length of the CDR3 is 15 residues. CDR1 and CDR2 (germline): LGHNA, YSLEER. V lost 0 bases and J lost 2; bases outside the gene matches: 4. The CDR3 DNA reads TGCGCCAGCAGCCAAGAAGAAGGGGGCCCCTACGAGCAGTACTTC. Its translation: CASSQEEGGPYEQYF.

The J gene is TRBJ2-3, the V gene TRBV7-8; perhaps TRBD1 as D (6 bases). V dropped 1 base and J dropped 2 bases, with 13 bases sitting between them. The CDR3 covers 16 residues. Germline assignment: CDR1 SGHVS and CDR2 FQNEAQ. In nucleotides, the CDR3 is TGTGCCAGCAGCTTAGTTACAGGGCATGACACAGATACGCAGTATTTT. This encodes CASSLVTGHDTDTQYF.

This clone was observed a single time. This sequence joins TRBV5-5 and TRBJ1-1; 9 bases agree with TRBD1. This CDR3 is 14 amino acids long. Germline values: CDR1 SGHKS, CDR2 YYEKEE (reference sequence). Trimming removed 4 bases from V and 4 bases from J; junction bases left unmatched: 5. The CDR3 reads CASSPDRGGTEAFF. In DNA form, the CDR3 reads TGTGCCAGCAGCCCGGACAGGGGCGGCACTGAAGCTTTCTTT.

J is TRBJ1-5 and V is TRBV6-2 or TRBV6-3, with D maybe TRBD1 (5 bases). The V and J ends lost 6 bases and 7 bases respectively, with 13 bases between them. The germline V gene encodes CDR1 MNHEY and CDR2 SVGEGT. The CDR3 spans 13 residues. CDR3 protein: CASSAWGEQPQHF. In DNA form, the CDR3 reads TGTGCCAGCAGCGCTTGGGGGGAACAGCCCCAGCATTTT.

The V gene is TRBV28, the J gene TRBJ2-2; D may match TRBD1 or TRBD2 (6 bases each). The CDR3 covers 16 residues. Per germline, CDR1 MDHEN and CDR2 SYDVKM. Trimming cost V 6 bases and J 6 bases, with 20 bases left between them. CDR3 amino acids: CASRLGGTTAAGELFF. CDR3 DNA: TGTGCCAGCAGATTAGGGGGGACGACAGCGGCCGGGGAGCTGTTTTTT.

This clone turned up a few times. This chain joins TRBV6-4 and TRBJ2-2, with D tentatively TRBD1 (5 bases). Germline values: CDR1 MRHNA, CDR2 SNTAGT. The CDR3 runs to 15 residues. Trimming left V 3 bases short and J 6 bases short, with 14 bases between. This CDR3 reads CASSEDKGSPGELFF. CDR3 DNA: TGTGCCAGCAGTGAGGACAAAGGATCCCCCGGGGAGCTGTTTTTT.

This clone came up a few times. The chain recombines TRBV5-1 with TRBJ2-5; TRBD2 aligns across 8 bases. CDR1 is SGHRS and CDR2 is YFSETQ in the germline V gene. The V and J ends lost 4 bases and 1 base, in that order; junction bases with no gene match: 3. This CDR3 has 14 amino acids. CDR3 coding DNA: TGCGCCAGCAGCCCGGGGGGGTTCCAAGAGACCCAGTACTTC. It encodes CASSPGGFQETQYF. The full variable domain, in which reference TRBV5-1 and TRBJ2-5 provide the parts outside the CDR3, is KAGVTQTPRYLIKTRGQQVTLSCSPISGHRSVSWYQQTPGQGLQFLFEYFSETQRNKGNFPGRFSGRQFSNSRSEMNVSTLELGDSALYLCASSPGGFQETQYFGPGTRLLVL.

The chain couples TRBV2 to TRBJ2-3; TRBD2 matches at 10 bases. CDR1 is SNHLY, CDR2 FYNNEI, per germline. The length of the CDR3 is 14 residues. The V gene end was trimmed by 6 bases and the J gene end by 3 bases; junction bases not matched to a gene: 3. The CDR3 loop reads CASSLLAGTDTQYF. In nucleotides, the CDR3 is TGTGCCAGCAGCTTACTAGCGGGGACAGATACGCAGTATTTT.

The chain combines TRBV27 with TRBJ2-2; TRBD1 might be the D (6 bases). From germline, CDR1 is MNHEY and CDR2 SMNVEV (reference sequence). V was pared by 3 bases and J by 1 base, with 9 bases between. CDR3 length: 15 amino acids. The CDR3 here is CASSFQTGNTGELFF. In nucleotides, the CDR3 is TGTGCCAGCAGTTTCCAGACAGGGAACACCGGGGAGCTGTTTTTT.

The chain has TRBV3-1 (or the pseudogene TRBV3-2) and TRBJ2-2; TRBD2 agrees at 8 bases. V lost 3 bases to trimming and J lost 6 bases; unmatched junction nucleotides: 9. CDR3 length equals 16 residues. The germline CDR1 and CDR2 sequences are LGHDT and YNNKEL (reference sequence). The chain's CDR3 is CASSHKGLVNPGELFF. The CDR3 DNA is TGTGCCAGCAGCCACAAGGGACTAGTTAACCCCGGGGAGCTGTTTTTT.

The rearrangement joins TRBV11-1 to TRBJ2-1, with D possibly matching TRBD1 (6 bases). Trimming cost V 3 bases and J 8 bases, with 20 bases left between them. Germline-derived CDR1 and CDR2 are SGHAT and FQDESV (reference sequence). The CDR3 is made up of 16 amino acids. The CDR3 loop is CASSLPLGAGPDEQFF. DNA of the CDR3: TGTGCCAGCAGCTTGCCCCTGGGGGCCGGTCCGGATGAGCAGTTCTTC.

The rearrangement links TRBV6-6 to TRBJ1-1; D not certain. The length of the CDR3 is 13 residues. Trimming shortened V by 2 bases and J by 5 bases, and 9 bases separated the two germline ends. The germline gives CDR1 MNHNY, CDR2 SVGAGI (reference sequence). CDR3 loop: CASSYGRRTEAFF. DNA for the CDR3: TGTGCCAGCAGTTACGGGAGGAGGACTGAAGCTTTCTTT.

V and J are TRBV19 and TRBJ2-1, with 13 bases lining up with TRBD2. V lost 4 bases, J lost 2 bases, and 2 bases stayed unmatched. CDR3 length: 16 residues. CDR1 is LNHDA, CDR2 SQIVND, per germline (reference sequence). DNA for the CDR3: TGTGCCAGTAGTAGGACTAGCGGGAGTACCTACAATGAGCAGTTCTTC. This encodes CASSRTSGSTYNEQFF.

This chain uses TRBV5-8 with TRBJ2-1; D might be TRBD2 (5 bases). From germline, CDR1 is SGHTS and CDR2 YDEGEE. V lost 4 bases and J lost 0, with 8 bases in between. This CDR3 has 14 amino acids. The CDR3 DNA reads TGTGCCAGCAGCGGGAGCGGCTCCTACAATGAGCAGTTCTTC. As protein: CASSGSGSYNEQFF. Drawing the rest from reference TRBV5-8 and TRBJ2-1, the complete variable domain is EAGVTQSPTHLIKTRGQQATLRCSPISGHTSVYWYQQALGLGLQFLLWYDEGEERNRGNFPPRFSGRQFPNYSSELNVNALELEDSALYLCASSGSGSYNEQFFGPGTRLTVL.

This clone has a single count. The chain has TRBV6-5 and TRBJ1-4; no reliable D call. Trimming removed 0 bases at V and 7 bases at J, with 12 bases between. The germline gives CDR1 MNHEY, CDR2 SVGAGI. CDR3 length: 15 amino acids. CDR3 region: CASSYSGTAGEKLFF. Here the CDR3 DNA reads TGTGCCAGCAGTTACTCCGGAACAGCGGGTGAAAAACTGTTTTTT.

The chain joins TRBV11-2 to TRBJ2-1; 7 nucleotides line up with TRBD2. In germline, CDR1 is SGHAT, CDR2 FQNNGV. The CDR3 is made up of 15 amino acids. The J segment lost 7 bases and the V segment lost 0 bases, leaving 6 bases of the junction unmatched. CDR3 protein: CASSLDGGRRNEQFF. In DNA form, the CDR3 reads TGTGCCAGCAGCTTAGATGGCGGGAGAAGGAATGAGCAGTTCTTC.

V and J are TRBV18 and TRBJ2-6; tentative D call: TRBD2 (5 bases). With 4 bases removed from V and 0 bases from J, the gap between germline ends came to 10 bases. This CDR3 region has 16 residues. From germline, CDR1 is KGHSH and CDR2 LQKENI. CDR3 residues: CASSLRVNSGANVLTF. CDR3 nucleotide sequence: TGTGCCAGCTCACTGAGGGTGAACTCTGGGGCCAACGTCCTGACTTTC.

This clone was found a few times. The rearrangement links TRBV6-1 to TRBJ2-1; 15 positions agree with TRBD2. V was pared by 4 bases and J by 6 bases, with 10 bases of the junction left unmatched. The V gene's germline CDR1 is MNHNS and CDR2 SASEGT. The CDR3 has 18 amino acids. CDR3 sequence: CASSATVTGLAGGNEQFF. The DNA of the CDR3 is TGTGCCAGCAGTGCTACCGTCACGGGACTAGCGGGAGGCAATGAGCAGTTCTTC.

The sample holds a few counts of this clone. The chain recombines TRBV19 with TRBJ1-5; 9 bases are shared with TRBD1. CDR3 length equals 17 residues. V lost 3 bases and J lost 2; bases outside the gene matches: 8. CDR1 LNHDA and CDR2 SQIVND come from the germline V gene (reference sequence). CDR3 DNA: TGTGCCAGTAGTATGGGACAGGGCCGTGTTGGCAATCAGCCCCAGCATTTT. It yields the protein CASSMGQGRVGNQPQHF.